The clone carrying this TCR beta chain was observed a few times. Its specificity is not known. The data were taken from a study of beta chain features in type 1 diabetes. Purity exceeding 95% was reached by all sorted populations. This CDR3 region has 14 residues. The V gene's germline CDR1 is SGHRS and CDR2 YFSETQ. General study points: Because the template was cDNA, high-expressing cells might be over-represented. A pattern of fewer insertions and more deletions at VDJ junctions was seen in type 1 diabetes patients.

Expressed TCRB transcripts were sequenced, since all the RNA that had been isolated was reverse transcribed. Clones were read by immunoSEQ multiplex PCR, and TCRdb kept only the in-frame ones, dropping some. The data contain more than 50,000 clones, 59% of them singletons. The clonotype comes from a woman aged 18-29 years in good health. The sample taken for sequencing was Tregs from blood. This sequence joins TRBV5-1 and TRBJ2-5, with D possibly being TRBD2 (6 bases). The J call could be wrong; TRBJ2-7 is a better fit for the DNA end. The CDR3 loop is CASSWGVLGDEQYF. Here the CDR3 DNA reads TGCGCCAGCAGCTGGGGGGTTCTAGGGGACGAGCAGTACTTC.